The 16 T cell receptor beta chains listed next were all sequenced from one sample in a study of tumor and adjacent non-tumor tissue in lung cancer. TCRbeta libraries were built with three rounds of nested PCR, modified from ARM-PCR. Each CDR3 protein gets one entry after TCRdb re-called the multiplex PCR reads with MiXCR. This table holds fewer than 120,000 distinct CDR3 sequences, around 82% found once. RNA was extracted from bulk tissue without any cell sorting. The sample comprised lung tumor tissue. These receptors all come from a man aged 65-85 years with non-small cell lung cancer.

Note on this clonotype: Mismatch with germline at one junction end may stem from a read error. V is TRBV6-6 and J is TRBJ1-2, with D possibly being TRBD1 (6 bases). From germline, CDR1 is MNHNY and CDR2 SVGAGI (reference sequence). The CDR3 runs to 15 residues. CDR3 protein: CASRPFRGPNYGCTF. For the CDR3, the DNA is TGTGCCAGCAGACCATTCCGGGGGCCTAACTATGGCTGCACCTTC.

There are many counts of this clonotype. The J gene is TRBJ2-4, the V gene TRBV20-1; maybe TRBD1 (6 bases). The germline V gene has CDR1 DFQATT and CDR2 SNEGSKA (reference sequence). The CDR3 extends over 16 amino acids. Trimming cost V 6 bases and J 0 bases, with 18 bases left between them. The CDR3 protein is CSALASRTEAKNIQYF. CDR3 nucleotide sequence: TGCAGTGCCCTCGCCTCTCGGACAGAAGCCAAAAACATTCAGTACTTC.

For this clonotype: Sequence at one end of the junction differs from germline and may be a read error. The chain uses TRBV4-2 and TRBJ1-1; D not resolved. The CDR3 totals 13 residues. The germline gives CDR1 LGHNA, CDR2 YNFKEQ. The CDR3 loop reads CACSQDRGLETFF. The CDR3 nucleotides are TGTGCCTGCAGCCAAGATCGAGGGCTTGAAACTTTCTTT.

Comments on this clonotype: A read error may produce the germline difference seen at one junction end. In DNA, the CDR3 is TGCGCCAGCAGTCTACGGGAGGGACGATCCTATGGCAACACCTTC. Its protein product is CASSLREGRSYGNTF. J is TRBJ1-2 and V is TRBV28, with a possible D match to TRBD1 (5 bases). Germline CDR1 and CDR2: MDHEN and SYDVKM. There are 15 residues in the CDR3.

To note about this clonotype: This CDR3 is missing its conserved last phenylalanine or tryptophan, likely due to a read error. The limits of the CDR3 on the DNA are not certain, so only TCRdb's listed CDR3 is given. The chain carries TRBV20-1 and TRBJ2-2; the table's D gene call, TRBD2, was not cross checked with the DNA. The CDR3 is 17 residues long, ends included. Per germline, CDR1 DFQATT and CDR2 SNEGSKA (reference sequence). The CDR3 loop reads CSARGGSAGVGTGEMFS.

Comments on this clonotype: Relative to the germline gene, one junction end is altered; a read error may explain this. The chain combines TRBV11-3 with TRBJ1-1; D is uncertain. Germline-derived CDR1 and CDR2 are SGHNT and YENEEA. This CDR3 contains 14 residues. The CDR3 spells CASSLRMVNTEAFF. The CDR3 DNA reads as TGTGCTAGCAGCTTACGCATGGTGAACACTGAAGCTTTCTTT.

As DNA, the CDR3 is TGCGCTAACAACCAACAGTGTGGGCAAGAGACCCAGTACTTC. Its protein product is CANNQQCGQETQYF. The V and J genes are TRBV4-1 and TRBJ2-5; D not resolved. This CDR3 is 14 amino acids long. The germline gives CDR1 MGHRA, CDR2 YSYEKL.

This clonotype came up a few times. This chain connects TRBV25-1 to TRBJ1-6; D possibly corresponds to TRBD1 (6 bases). There are 14 residues in the CDR3. V was clipped by 6 bases and J by 4 bases, with 10 bases between them. CDR1 is MGHDK and CDR2 is SYGVNS in the germline V gene. CDR3 residues: CASRPQGYNSPLHF. Here the CDR3 DNA reads TGTGCCAGCAGACCCCAGGGGTATAATTCACCCCTCCACTTT.

This chain joins TRBV6-5 and TRBJ1-1, with 9 bases that match TRBD1. Germline V gene lookup returns CDR1 MNHEY and CDR2 SVGAGI. The CDR3 consists of 15 residues. Germline trimming cut 10 bases from V and 4 bases from J; bases unmatched to any gene: 13. The CDR3 sequence is CANRTGTGMLTEAFF. The CDR3 coding sequence is TGTGCCAACAGGACCGGGACAGGGATGCTCACTGAAGCTTTCTTT.

Concerning this clonotype itself: The CDR3 does not end in the conserved phenylalanine or tryptophan, so this is likely a read error. The chain uses TRBV11-2 and TRBJ1-1; D call uncertain. The germline CDR1 and CDR2 sequences are SGHAT and FQNNGV. V was cut by 6 bases and J by 5 bases, with 13 bases left in between. The CDR3 loop spans 13 amino acids. The CDR3 loop is CASRHFSETEAFY. The DNA of the CDR3 is TGTGCCAGCAGACATTTTTCAGAAACTGAAGCTTTCTAT.

V and J are TRBV29-1 and TRBJ1-1; D remains ambiguous. Germline values: CDR1 SQVTM, CDR2 ANQGSEA. Trimming left V 6 bases short and J 6 bases short, with 11 bases between. The CDR3 contains 11 residues. CDR3 nucleotide sequence: TGCAGCGTGGCGGAGAGGCCTGAAGCTTTCTTT. It translates to CSVAERPEAFF.

This clonotype was counted a single time. One junction end disagrees with the germline gene, perhaps due to a read error. The chain carries TRBV11-2 and TRBJ2-1; D uncertain. This CDR3 has 12 residues. The germline CDR1 and CDR2 sequences are SGHAT and FQNNGV. Here the CDR3 DNA reads TGTGCCAGCAGCCCCCCACTAAGTGAGCAGTTATTC. Encoded protein: CASSPPLSEQLF.

In the case of this clonotype: The junction and the germline gene differ at one end; a read error may be behind it. The chain joins TRBV11-3 to TRBJ1-2; D remains ambiguous. CDR1 is SGHNT and CDR2 is YENEEA in the germline V gene. The length of the CDR3 is 15 residues. This CDR3 reads CASSLEHSRTYGYTF. The CDR3 DNA follows: TGTGCCAGCAGCTTAGAACACAGTCGGACCTATGGCTACACTTTC.

Of note for this clonotype: At one boundary the junction diverges from the germline segment, which might be a read error. The V gene is TRBV10-2, the J gene TRBJ2-1; D call uncertain. CDR3 length: 15 amino acids. Per the germline V gene, CDR1 is WSHSY and CDR2 is SAAADI. CDR3 nucleotide sequence: TGTGCCAGCAGGTCCCCGGAACCCTCTTCTCACGAACAGTTCTTC. This gives the protein CASRSPEPSSHEQFF.

About this clonotype: One end of the junction varies from germline; a read error may be responsible. V is TRBV29-1 and J is TRBJ2-5; D is uncertain. The CDR3 runs to 16 residues. Germline V gene lookup returns CDR1 SQVTM and CDR2 ANQGSEA. The CDR3 sequence is CSAKSYPQTCQETQYF. The CDR3 bases are TGCAGCGCCAAGTCCTACCCCCAGACATGTCAAGAGACCCAGTATTTC.

The table lists this clonotype with a few counts. Because the CDR3 is missing its conserved closing phenylalanine or tryptophan, this is likely a read error. The rearrangement joins TRBV12-3 or TRBV12-4 to TRBJ1-5; no clear D gene. This CDR3 is built from 12 residues. Trimming left V 4 bases short and J 4 bases short, with 5 bases between. The DNA of the CDR3 is TGTGCCAGCAGTTCAGCTAATCAGCCCCAGCATTAT. Translated, it gives CASSSANQPQHY.